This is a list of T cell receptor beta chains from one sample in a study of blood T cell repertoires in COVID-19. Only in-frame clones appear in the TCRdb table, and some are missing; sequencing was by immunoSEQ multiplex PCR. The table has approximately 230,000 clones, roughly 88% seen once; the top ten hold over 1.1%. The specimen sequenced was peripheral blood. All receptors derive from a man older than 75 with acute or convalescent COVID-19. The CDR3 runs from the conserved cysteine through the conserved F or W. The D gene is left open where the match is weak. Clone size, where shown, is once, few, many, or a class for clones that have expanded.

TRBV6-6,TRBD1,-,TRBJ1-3,CASCPGGSGNTIYF,TGTGCCAGCTGTCCAGGGGGCTCTGGAAACACCATATATTTT
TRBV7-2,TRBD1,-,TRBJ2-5,CASSPRTGVIGETQYF,TGTGCCAGCAGCCCTAGGACAGGGGTAATTGGAGAGACCCAGTACTTC
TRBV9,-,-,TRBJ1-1,CASSVATDNTEAFF,TGTGCCAGCAGCGTAGCTACAGACAACACTGAAGCTTTCTTT
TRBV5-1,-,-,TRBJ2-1,CASSLEPGRYNEQFF,TGCGCCAGCAGCTTGGAGCCAGGCCGGTACAATGAGCAGTTCTTC
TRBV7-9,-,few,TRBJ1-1,CASSLVNLANEAFF,TGTGCCAGCAGCTTAGTGAATCTAGCGAATGAAGCTTTCTTT
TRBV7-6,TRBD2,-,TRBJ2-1,CASSLILAGEQFF,TGTGCCAGCAGCTTAATATTAGCGGGCGAGCAGTTCTTC
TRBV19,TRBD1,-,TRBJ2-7,CASSPTGSGYEQYF,TGTGCCAGTAGCCCGACAGGGAGTGGGTACGAGCAGTACTTC
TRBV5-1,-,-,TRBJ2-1,CASSLGLTNNEQFF,TGCGCCAGCAGCTTGGGACTGACTAACAATGAGCAGTTCTTC
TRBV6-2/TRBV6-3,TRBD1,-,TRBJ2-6,CASSPTGLHSGANVLTF,TGTGCCAGCAGCCCGACAGGGCTACACTCTGGGGCCAACGTCCTGACTTTC
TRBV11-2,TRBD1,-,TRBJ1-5,CASSSRTGVDQPQHF,TGTGCCAGCAGCTCTCGGACAGGGGTGGATCAGCCCCAGCATTTT